These 23 T cell receptor beta chains originate from one sample sequenced in a study of T cell responses to AZD1222 COVID-19 vaccine. TCRdb's copy holds only in-frame clones and misses some; the assay was immunoSEQ multiplex PCR. The data hold 150,000 or so clones, with less than 95% observed a single time. This specimen consisted of peripheral blood, obtained on day 0 of AZD1222 vaccination. The receptors were gathered from an adult in good health.

The genes are TRBV27 and TRBJ2-7; possible D gene TRBD1, 5 bases. The germline V gene has CDR1 MNHEY and CDR2 SMNVEV (reference sequence). The CDR3 contains 13 residues. The V and J ends lost 2 bases and 2 bases respectively, with 7 bases between them. CDR3 loop: CASSLQGAYEQYF. The CDR3 nucleotides read TGTGCCAGCAGTTTACAGGGTGCCTACGAGCAGTACTTC.

J is TRBJ1-5 and V is TRBV18; perhaps TRBD1 as D (6 bases). Trimming took 2 bases from V and 4 from J, leaving 12 bases between them. The germline V gene has CDR1 KGHSH and CDR2 LQKENI. This CDR3 contains 15 residues. The CDR3 DNA is TGTGCCAGCTCACCAGAAGCAGGGGTGAATCAGCCCCAGCATTTT. This translates into CASSPEAGVNQPQHF.

This clone has just one count. The gene calls are TRBV30 and TRBJ1-5; 7 bases align to TRBD1. Trimming took 5 bases from V and 6 from J; bases not matched to a gene: 13. Germline V gives CDR1 GTSNPN, CDR2 SVGIG (reference sequence). The CDR3 is made up of 15 amino acids. CDR3 bases: TGTGCCTGGGACACAGGGGAAGGGTATGGTCAGCCCCAGCATTTT. It translates to CAWDTGEGYGQPQHF.

The CDR3 sequence: CASSFSTGGAKSYGYTF. The CDR3 DNA reads TGTGCCAGCAGCTTTTCAACAGGGGGGGCCAAATCTTATGGCTACACCTTC. The rearrangement uses TRBV11-2 and TRBJ1-2; 8 positions agree with TRBD1. This CDR3 is built from 17 residues. Germline V gene lookup returns CDR1 SGHAT and CDR2 FQNNGV. After removal of 3 bases from V and 5 bases from J, the junction contained 14 bases not matched to a gene.

This rearrangement joins TRBV7-3 to TRBJ2-3; the D gene is possibly TRBD2 (5 bases). CDR1 and CDR2 from the germline V gene are SGHTA and FQGTGA. Between the trimmed V and J ends, which lost 1 base and 6 bases, there was a span of 14 bases. The CDR3 is made up of 15 amino acids. The CDR3: CASSLNLQAGDTQYF. DNA for the CDR3: TGTGCCAGCAGCTTAAATTTGCAGGCGGGTGATACGCAGTATTTT.

There are a few counts of this clone. V and J are TRBV30 and TRBJ2-5; no clear D gene. The CDR3 runs 11 residues. Germline V CDR1 and CDR2: GTSNPN, SVGIG (reference sequence). The CDR3 sequence: CVGSRRETQYF. In DNA, the CDR3 is TGTGTCGGGTCAAGACGAGAGACCCAGTACTTC. Using reference TRBV30 and TRBJ2-5 for the parts outside the CDR3, the full variable domain is SQTIHQWPATLVQPVGSPLSLECTVEGTSNPNLYWYRQAAGRGLQLLFYSVGIGQISSEVPQNLSASRPQDRQFILSSKKLLLSDSGFYLCVGSRRETQYFGPGTRLLVL.

The chain joins TRBV19 to TRBJ2-2, with D perhaps TRBD1 (5 bases). The germline V gene has CDR1 LNHDA and CDR2 SQIVND (reference sequence). The V gene lost 10 bases and the J gene lost 1 base, with 13 bases spanning the gap. This CDR3 contains 14 residues. The CDR3 spells CATKTGLNTGELFF. CDR3 DNA sequence: TGTGCCACAAAAACAGGATTGAACACCGGGGAGCTGTTTTTT.

The rearrangement links TRBV30 to TRBJ1-6; possible D gene TRBD1, 5 bases. V was cut by 5 bases and J by 7 bases, with 15 bases left in between. The CDR3 length is 14 residues. In germline, CDR1 is GTSNPN, CDR2 SVGIG (reference sequence). The CDR3 nucleotides read TGTGCCTGGGAGATCGGGACGGTGAATTCACCCCTCCACTTT. Translation: CAWEIGTVNSPLHF.

This clone was recorded once. The chain recombines TRBV28 with TRBJ1-3; TRBD1 agrees at 7 bases. Trimming took 3 bases from V and 4 from J; bases not matched to a gene: 3. Germline loops: CDR1 MDHEN, CDR2 SYDVKM. This CDR3 contains 14 residues. CDR3 nucleotides: TGTGCCAGCAGTTTCCCGGGACAGGGAAACACCATATATTTT. Its translation is CASSFPGQGNTIYF.

The V and J genes are TRBV3-1 (or the pseudogene TRBV3-2) and TRBJ2-4; D not resolved. The CDR3 has 13 residues. Trimming removed 5 bases from V and 0 bases from J, with 5 bases in between. CDR1 LGHDT and CDR2 YNNKEL come from the germline V gene (reference sequence). In nucleotides, the CDR3 is TGTGCCAGCAGCAACCTAGCCAAAAACATTCAGTACTTC. It encodes CASSNLAKNIQYF.

This chain joins TRBV5-1 and TRBJ1-5; a possible D gene is TRBD1 (5 bases). The length of the CDR3 is 16 residues. With 0 bases removed from V and 4 bases from J, the gap between germline ends came to 14 bases. Germline-derived CDR1 and CDR2 are SGHRS and YFSETQ. The DNA for the CDR3 is TGCGCCAGCAGCTTGGGCCCTCGGGGGGTAAATCAGCCCCAGCATTTT. This sequence encodes CASSLGPRGVNQPQHF.

The chain combines TRBV7-2 with TRBJ2-5; D is unclear. CDR1 is SGHTA and CDR2 is FQGNSA in the germline V gene. Deletions cut 2 bases from V and 9 bases from J, with 13 bases between. CDR3 length: 13 amino acids. CDR3 DNA sequence: TGTGCCAGCAGCTTATCCCCCTTGGGGTCCCAGTACTTC. Translating gives CASSLSPLGSQYF.

This clone was seen only a few times. The rearrangement uses TRBV4-1 and TRBJ2-2; D ambiguous. CDR1 MGHRA and CDR2 YSYEKL come from the germline V gene. With 1 base removed from V and 6 bases from J, the gap between germline ends came to 15 bases. The CDR3 is 16 amino acids. The CDR3 nucleotides read TGCGCCAGCAGCCAAGTCGATATGGGGTTCTCCGGGGAGCTGTTTTTT. Its translation is CASSQVDMGFSGELFF.

The J gene is TRBJ2-1, the V gene TRBV14, with D hard to call. CDR3 length: 16 amino acids. Per germline, CDR1 SGHDN and CDR2 FVKESK. Trimming pared 3 bases from V and 0 bases from J, leaving 12 bases between. This CDR3 reads CASSQTRSPSYNEQFF. In DNA, the CDR3 is TGTGCCAGCAGCCAGACTCGTAGCCCCTCCTACAATGAGCAGTTCTTC.

This chain links TRBV3-1 (or the pseudogene TRBV3-2) with TRBJ2-7; D uncertain. The CDR3 extends over 13 amino acids. CDR1 is LGHDT and CDR2 is YNNKEL in the germline V gene (reference sequence). The V and J ends lost 4 bases and 2 bases respectively, with 9 bases between them. The CDR3 reads CASSPLGTYEQYF. The CDR3 nucleotides read TGTGCCAGCAGCCCCTTAGGGACCTACGAGCAGTACTTC.

J is TRBJ2-3 and V is TRBV6-5, with D uncertain. The CDR3 is made up of 14 amino acids. Trimming cost V 4 bases and J 5 bases, with 13 bases left between them. Per germline, CDR1 MNHEY and CDR2 SVGAGI. The CDR3 coding sequence is TGTGCCAGCAGTTTTGGAGCTAGAGTAGATACGCAGTATTTT. Translating gives CASSFGARVDTQYF.

The rearrangement uses TRBV5-5 and TRBJ1-2; D call uncertain. The V gene lost 0 bases and the J gene lost 4 bases, with 10 bases spanning the gap. Germline CDR1 and CDR2: SGHKS and YYEKEE (reference sequence). The CDR3 spans 14 residues. DNA of the CDR3: TGTGCCAGCAGCTTGGGCAGGTGGATCTATGGCTACACCTTC. Its translation: CASSLGRWIYGYTF.

This chain connects TRBV2 to TRBJ1-1; D remains ambiguous. Trimming took 11 bases from V and 6 from J, leaving 19 bases between them. The germline V gene encodes CDR1 SNHLY and CDR2 FYNNEI. This CDR3 has 13 residues. DNA of the CDR3: TGTGCCTCAACCCCCGGGGATCAGGCTGAAGCTTTCTTT. It is translated as CASTPGDQAEAFF.

In this sample, this clone turned up once. This chain joins TRBV3-1 (or the pseudogene TRBV3-2) and TRBJ2-1; the match to TRBD2 covers 12 bases. Germline-derived CDR1 and CDR2 are LGHDT and YNNKEL (reference sequence). This CDR3 comprises 17 residues. The J segment lost 7 bases and the V segment lost 1 base, leaving 8 bases of the junction unmatched. In DNA, the CDR3 is TGTGCCAGCAGCCAAGGAGTCTGGACTAGCGGGGAAAATGAGCAGTTCTTC. The encoded protein is CASSQGVWTSGENEQFF.

This chain connects TRBV10-3 to TRBJ1-5; the D gene is possibly TRBD1 (5 bases). The V and J ends lost 8 bases and 0 bases respectively, with 8 bases between them. This CDR3 has 13 amino acids. Germline CDR1 is ENHRY and CDR2 is SYGVKD. The CDR3 nucleotides are TGTGCCATCGGGACGGATAGCAATCAGCCCCAGCATTTT. Its protein is CAIGTDSNQPQHF.

The rearrangement links TRBV5-1 to TRBJ1-1; 11 nucleotides match TRBD1. The V and J ends lost 2 bases and 4 bases, in that order; junction bases with no gene match: 10. The length of the CDR3 is 17 residues. Germline V gene lookup returns CDR1 SGHRS and CDR2 YFSETQ. The CDR3 here is CASSFFRDRGSSTEAFF. In DNA, the CDR3 is TGCGCCAGCAGCTTTTTCCGGGACAGGGGGAGCAGCACTGAAGCTTTCTTT.

CDR3 in amino acids: CASSPLTGPTYEQYF. The CDR3 bases are TGTGCCAGCTCACCCCTTACAGGGCCGACCTACGAGCAGTACTTC. V gene TRBV18 combines with J gene TRBJ2-7, with D perhaps matching TRBD1 (6 bases). The CDR3 has 15 amino acids. Per the germline V gene, CDR1 is KGHSH and CDR2 is LQKENI. V lost 3 bases to trimming and J lost 2 bases, with 14 bases between them.

V usage is TRBV5-5 and J usage is TRBJ2-7; 9 positions agree with TRBD1. This CDR3 comprises 15 residues. J gave up 9 bases and V 6 bases, and 16 bases lay outside the gene matches. In germline, CDR1 is SGHKS, CDR2 YYEKEE (reference sequence). CDR3 DNA sequence: TGTGCCAGCATGGGTCCAGGGACAGGGCCGAATGTGCAGTACTTC. The encoded protein is CASMGPGTGPNVQYF.